This is a list of T cell receptor beta chains from one sample in a study of T cell changes during pregnancy in multiple sclerosis. Here immunoSEQ multiplex PCR was the method, and the copy in TCRdb shows in-frame clones only, minus some. Of roughly 48,000 clones listed, approximately 88% are singletons. This specimen consisted of CD4+ T cells from peripheral blood mononuclear cells, obtained in the second trimester of pregnancy. These receptors were collected from a female donor with multiple sclerosis, enrolled in a pregnancy study. CDR3s include the opening cysteine and the closing phenylalanine or tryptophan. The D gene is left open where the match is weak. The listing skips clone size in some rows; elsewhere it reads once, few, many or a size class.

J gene	V gene	D gene	clone size	CDR3 DNA	CDR3 protein
TRBJ2-3	TRBV29-1	-	-	TGCAGCGTTGGACGGAGCAAGGATACGCAGTATTTT	CSVGRSKDTQYF
TRBJ2-5	TRBV7-6	-	-	TGTGCCAGCAGCCTCGGGACTGAACAAGAGACCCAGTACTTC	CASSLGTEQETQYF
TRBJ2-6	TRBV2	-	-	TGTGCCAGCAGTGAGGGGAGACGGCACTCTGGGGCCAACGTCCTGACTTTC	CASSEGRRHSGANVLTF
TRBJ2-7	TRBV5-6	-	-	TGTGCCAGCAGCCGTCGACAGGCGAGCTCCTACGAGCAGTACTTC	CASSRRQASSYEQYF
TRBJ2-1	TRBV5-1	-	-	TGCGCCAGCAGTTATGGGCCCTCCTACAATGAGCAGTTCTTC	CASSYGPSYNEQFF
TRBJ2-3	TRBV6-6	TRBD2	-	TGTGCCAGCAGGCTCAGACTAGCGGGAGATACGCAGTATTTT	CASRLRLAGDTQYF
TRBJ1-3	TRBV5-4	-	-	TGTGCCAGCAGCTTGGAAGGGGTAGGAAACACCATATATTTT	CASSLEGVGNTIYF
TRBJ2-5	TRBV20-1	-	-	TGCAGTGCTACTGAGGGAGAGACCCAGTACTTC	CSATEGETQYF
TRBJ2-3	TRBV18	-	once	TGTGCCAGCTCCGATTTGGGCTATACTAGCACAGATACGCAGTATTTT	CASSDLGYTSTDTQYF
TRBJ2-7	TRBV10-2	TRBD2	few	TGCGCCAGCAGTGCCGGGACTAGCGGGAGAAGCGAGCAGTACTTC	CASSAGTSGRSEQYF
TRBJ1-3	TRBV6-6	-	-	TGTGCCAGCAGTTACTCTGCGGGCTTCTCTGGAAACACCATATATTTT	CASSYSAGFSGNTIYF
TRBJ2-3	TRBV14	TRBD1	-	TGTGCCAGCAGCCAAGAATGGACAGGTGGGGATACGCAGTATTTT	CASSQEWTGGDTQYF
TRBJ2-1	TRBV2	-	-	TGTGCCAGCAGTGAACAGGGGCCGAGCTCCTACAATGAGCAGTTCTTC	CASSEQGPSSYNEQFF
TRBJ2-3	TRBV6-4	-	medium-sized	TGTGCCAGCAGGAGTGGCGGGGTCGACACAGATACGCAGTATTTT	CASRSGGVDTDTQYF
TRBJ2-1	TRBV5-1	-	-	TGCGCCAGCAGCTTTAGCTTGACTGAGCAGTTCTTC	CASSFSLTEQFF
TRBJ2-5	TRBV27	-	-	TGTGCCAGCAGTCCCCGAGACGTCCAGGGATGGTGGGAGACCCAGTACTTC	CASSPRDVQGWWETQYF
TRBJ1-1	TRBV6-5	-	-	TGTGCCACCAGCAGGGAGGGGAGAAACACTGAAGCTTTCTTT	CATSREGRNTEAFF
TRBJ1-4	TRBV7-2	-	-	TGTGCCAGCAGCCCCTATACGAATGAAAAACTGTTTTTT	CASSPYTNEKLFF
TRBJ1-5	TRBV28	-	few	TGTGCCAGCAAGCAGGGCGGTGGCAATCAGCCCCAGCATTTT	CASKQGGGNQPQHF
TRBJ1-4	TRBV7-9	TRBD1	few	TGTGCCAGCAGCCGGACAGGGGACAGAGAAAAACTGTTTTTT	CASSRTGDREKLFF
TRBJ2-6	TRBV28	TRBD1	-	TGTGCCAGCAGTCCCGACCCTCGGACAGGCTTCTCTGGGGCCAACGTCCTGACTTTC	CASSPDPRTGFSGANVLTF
TRBJ2-3	TRBV4-2	TRBD2	once	TGTGCCAGCAGCCAAGATCAACTAGCGGCCGGCGCAGATACGCAGTATTTT	CASSQDQLAAGADTQYF
TRBJ2-1	TRBV4-1	TRBD2	-	TGCGCCAGCAGCCAAGATCGGGGGCTAGCGGGATTAGATGAGCAGTTCTTC	CASSQDRGLAGLDEQFF
TRBJ2-3	TRBV11-3	TRBD2	-	TGTGCCAGCAGCCCCGGACTAGCGGGAGGAGAAGATACGCAGTATTTT	CASSPGLAGGEDTQYF
TRBJ1-3	TRBV7-3	TRBD1	-	TGTGCCAGCAGCTTTACAGGGGGTGGAAACACCATATATTTT	CASSFTGGGNTIYF
TRBJ2-2	TRBV19	-	few	TGTGCCAGTAGCCTGACTAGATCGGACACCGGGGAGCTGTTTTTT	CASSLTRSDTGELFF
TRBJ2-5	TRBV7-2	TRBD2	-	TGTGCCAGCAGCTTGCACGGGAGGGTGGAGGAGACCCAGTACTTC	CASSLHGRVEETQYF
TRBJ2-3	TRBV2	TRBD2	-	TGTGCCAGCGGGGGGGGGATCACAGATACGCAGTATTTT	CASGGGITDTQYF
TRBJ2-7	TRBV7-2	-	-	TGTGCCAGCAGCCAAGTTTCGACAGGTCCGGTTGTACTGTACTTC	CASSQVSTGPVVLYF
TRBJ2-1	TRBV5-1	-	-	TGCGCCAGCAGCCCATCTCCTAGCTCCTACAATGAGCAGTTCTTC	CASSPSPSSYNEQFF
TRBJ2-2	TRBV19	-	-	TGTGCCAGTACCACGACTATACCCGACACCGGGGAGCTGTTTTTT	CASTTTIPDTGELFF
TRBJ1-1	TRBV6-6	TRBD1	-	TGTGCCAGCTTGAACAGGGGGCAAGTGGTCACTGAAGCTTTCTTT	CASLNRGQVVTEAFF
TRBJ2-3	TRBV11-2	TRBD2	once	TGTGCCAGCAGCCTACTAGCGGCTAGCACAGATACGCAGTATTTT	CASSLLAASTDTQYF
TRBJ2-1	TRBV18	TRBD2	-	TGTGCCAGCTCACCGTACCCGGGAGGGCAAAATGAGCAGTTCTTC	CASSPYPGGQNEQFF
TRBJ2-7	TRBV18	TRBD2	-	TGTGCCAGCTCACCAGGACTAGCGGACTCCTACGAGCAGTACTTC	CASSPGLADSYEQYF
TRBJ2-5	TRBV6-5	-	-	TGTGCCAGCAGTTATACGGCGGGAATTGAAGAGACCCAGTACTTC	CASSYTAGIEETQYF
TRBJ1-2	TRBV6-5	-	-	TGTGCCAGCAGTTCAGATCAGGGGAAAGGCTACACCTTC	CASSSDQGKGYTF